The entry that follows covers one TCR beta chain sequence. Trimming stripped 1 base from V and 2 bases from J, with 11 bases between. CDR3 length: 15 amino acids. Germline V gene lookup returns CDR1 MNHEY and CDR2 SVGAGI. Here immunoSEQ multiplex PCR was the method, and the copy in TCRdb shows in-frame clones only, minus some. The sample consists of around 93,000 clones, about 95% of them appearing once. This entry comes from a study of technical replicates of blood from a handful of donors. V is TRBV6-5 and J is TRBJ1-1; D perhaps matches TRBD1 (5 bases). The clonotype was recovered from a human donor in good health. Material: T cells isolated from PBMCs. The CDR3 DNA follows: TGTGCCAGCAGTTACTTCGGGGGATCTAACACTGAAGCTTTCTTT. Its translation: CASSYFGGSNTEAFF.